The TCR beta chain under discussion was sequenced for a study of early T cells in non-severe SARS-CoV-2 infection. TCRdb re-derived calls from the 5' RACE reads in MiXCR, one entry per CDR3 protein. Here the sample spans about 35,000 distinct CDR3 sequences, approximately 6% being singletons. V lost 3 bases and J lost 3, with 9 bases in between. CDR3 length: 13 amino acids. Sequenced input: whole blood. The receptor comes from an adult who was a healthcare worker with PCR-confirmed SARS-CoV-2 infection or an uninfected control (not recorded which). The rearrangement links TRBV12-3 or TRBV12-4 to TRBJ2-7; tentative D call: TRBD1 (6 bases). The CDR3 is CASSFGQHYEQYF. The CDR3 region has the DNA TGTGCCAGCAGTTTCGGACAGCACTACGAGCAGTACTTC.